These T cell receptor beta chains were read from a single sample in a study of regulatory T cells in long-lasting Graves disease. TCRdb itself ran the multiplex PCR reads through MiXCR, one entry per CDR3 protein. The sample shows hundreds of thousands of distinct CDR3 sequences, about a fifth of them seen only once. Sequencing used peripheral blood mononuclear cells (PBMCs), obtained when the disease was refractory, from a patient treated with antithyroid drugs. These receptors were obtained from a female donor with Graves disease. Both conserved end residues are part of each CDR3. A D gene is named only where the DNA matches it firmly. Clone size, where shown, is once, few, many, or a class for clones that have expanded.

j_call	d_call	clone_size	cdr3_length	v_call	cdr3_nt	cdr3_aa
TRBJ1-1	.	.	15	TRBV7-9	TGTGCCAGCGCGGCCGCCCAGGGTGCGAACACTGAAGCTTTCTTT	CASAAAQGANTEAFF
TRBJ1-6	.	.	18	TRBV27	TGTGCCAGCAGCATAGCTCCATCGAGGGTGACCTATAATTCACCCCTCTACTTT	CASSIAPSRVTYNSPLYF
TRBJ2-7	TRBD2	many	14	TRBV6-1	TGTGCCAGCAGGACCAGCGGGAGAGGAAGCGAGCAGTACTTC	CASRTSGRGSEQYF
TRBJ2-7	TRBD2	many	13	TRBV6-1	TGTGCCAGCGGATTAGCGGGCGCCTACGAGCAGTACTTC	CASGLAGAYEQYF
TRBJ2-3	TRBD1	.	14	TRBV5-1	TGCGCCAGCAGCTTGGTCCAGGGGGCAGATACGCAGTATTTT	CASSLVQGADTQYF
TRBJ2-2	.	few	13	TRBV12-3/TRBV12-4	TGTGCCAGCATGATCGGGAACACCGGGGAGCTGTTTTTT	CASMIGNTGELFF
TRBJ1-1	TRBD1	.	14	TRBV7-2	TGTACCAGCAGCTACAGGGGCTTCAACACTGAAGCTTTCTTT	CTSSYRGFNTEAFF
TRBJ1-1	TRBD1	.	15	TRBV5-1	TGCGCCAGCAGCTTCGGAACAGGGGGGAACACTGAAGCTTTCTTT	CASSFGTGGNTEAFF
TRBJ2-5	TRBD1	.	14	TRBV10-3	TGTGCCAGCGCTCCGGGACAGGGGAAAGAGACCCAGTACTTC	CASAPGQGKETQYF
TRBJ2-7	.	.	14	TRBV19	TGTGCCAGTAGTATTGGGGCAGGGTACGGCGAGCAGTACTTC	CASSIGAGYGEQYF
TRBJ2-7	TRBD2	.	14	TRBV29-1	TGCAGCGCCAGGCCTAGCGGGAGATACTACGAGCAGTACTTC	CSARPSGRYYEQYF
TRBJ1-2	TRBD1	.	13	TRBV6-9	TGTGCCAGCAGTTACGGACAGGGGCGCGGCTACACCTTC	CASSYGQGRGYTF
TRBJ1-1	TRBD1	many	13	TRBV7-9	TGTGCCAGCCAGGACAGGGTGAACACTGAAGCTTTCTTT	CASQDRVNTEAFF
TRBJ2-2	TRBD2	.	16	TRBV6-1	TGTGCCAGCAAGAGACTAGCGGGAGGGCCATCCGGGGAGCTGTTTTTT	CASKRLAGGPSGELFF
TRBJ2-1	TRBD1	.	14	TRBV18	TGTGCCAGCTCACCACGGGACAGGTTGGGTGAGCAGTTCTTC	CASSPRDRLGEQFF
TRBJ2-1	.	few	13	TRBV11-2	TGTGCCAGCAGACCCCCAGGGGGGGATGAGCAGTTCTTC	CASRPPGGDEQFF
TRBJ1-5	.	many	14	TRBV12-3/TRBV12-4	TGTGCCAGCAGGGACGGACACAGCAATCAGCCCCAGCATTTT	CASRDGHSNQPQHF
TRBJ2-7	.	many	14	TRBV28	TGTGCCAGCAGCTTGTACAGGGCTAACTACGAGCAGTACTTC	CASSLYRANYEQYF
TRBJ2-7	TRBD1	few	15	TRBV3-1	TGTGCCAGCAGCCAAGCCGGGACAGGGGGCGGCGAGCAGTACTTC	CASSQAGTGGGEQYF
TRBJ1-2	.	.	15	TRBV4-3	TGCGCCAGCAGCCAAGATCGTCGGGGGCCTCATGGCTACACCTTC	CASSQDRRGPHGYTF
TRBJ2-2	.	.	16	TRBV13	TGTGCCAGCAGCTTAGGTAGTTCGGCCGGAACCGGGGAGCTGTTTTTT	CASSLGSSAGTGELFF
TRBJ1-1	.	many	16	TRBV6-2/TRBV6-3	TGTGCCAGCAGTTACTTAGGACAAGGATTGAACACTGAAGCTTTCTTT	CASSYLGQGLNTEAFF
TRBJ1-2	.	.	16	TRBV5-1	TGCGCCAGCAGCTTAACCCGGGCCCACCCAGACTATGGCTACACCTTC	CASSLTRAHPDYGYTF
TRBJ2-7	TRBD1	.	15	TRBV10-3	TGTGCCATCAGTGACGGGACAGGGACCTCCTACGAGCAGTACTTC	CAISDGTGTSYEQYF
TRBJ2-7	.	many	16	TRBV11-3	TGTGCCAGCAGCCAACAATGCAAACTACTTTCCTACGAGCAGTACTTC	CASSQQCKLLSYEQYF
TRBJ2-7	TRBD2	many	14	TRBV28	TGTGCCAGCAGCCGGGGGACTAGCGGTTACGAGCAGTACTTC	CASSRGTSGYEQYF
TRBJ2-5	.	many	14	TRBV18	TGTGCCAGCTCACCACAACAGGTCGAAGAGACCCAGTACTTC	CASSPQQVEETQYF
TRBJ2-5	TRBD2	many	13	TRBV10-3	TGTGCCATCAGTCTAGCGGGAGCAGAGACCCAGTACTTC	CAISLAGAETQYF
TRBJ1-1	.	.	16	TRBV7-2	TGTGCCAGCAGCTTAGGACAGTATGGGACGTCCGTGAGTGCTTTCTTT	CASSLGQYGTSVSAFF
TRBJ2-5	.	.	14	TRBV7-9	TGTGCCAGCAGCTTCCTCTCAGGGATGGAGACCCAGTACTTC	CASSFLSGMETQYF
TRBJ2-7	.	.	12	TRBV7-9	TGTGCCAGCAGCTTAGGGACCGTCGAGCAGTACTTC	CASSLGTVEQYF
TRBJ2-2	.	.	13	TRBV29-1	TGCAGTGCGGGGCACGGCGACACCGGGGAGCTGTTTTTT	CSAGHGDTGELFF
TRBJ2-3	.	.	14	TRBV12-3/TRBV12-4	TGTGCCAGCAGTTTGGTCCATGACACAGATACGCAGTATTTT	CASSLVHDTDTQYF
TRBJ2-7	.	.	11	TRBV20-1	TGCAGTGCTAGAGATCAGGCCGAGCAGTACTTC	CSARDQAEQYF
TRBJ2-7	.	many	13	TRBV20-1	TGCAGTGCGTATGGGGTCGAGGGCTACGAGCAGTACTTC	CSAYGVEGYEQYF
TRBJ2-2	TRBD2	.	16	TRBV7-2	TGTGCCAGCAGCTTAGCCGGGAGGCCGAACACCGGGGAGCTGTTTTTT	CASSLAGRPNTGELFF
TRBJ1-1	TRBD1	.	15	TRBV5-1	TGCGCCAGCAGCGACCGCAGGGGGCCGAACACTGAAGCTTTCTTT	CASSDRRGPNTEAFF
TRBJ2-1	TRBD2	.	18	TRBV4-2	TGTGCCAGCAGCCAAGAGTGGGCCGGACTAGCGGTCTACAATGAGCAGTTCTTC	CASSQEWAGLAVYNEQFF
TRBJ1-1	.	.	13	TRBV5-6	TGTGCCAGCAGTTACGGGCAGGGTACTGAAGCTTTCTTT	CASSYGQGTEAFF
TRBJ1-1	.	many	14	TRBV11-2	TGTGCCAGCAGCTTAGTAAGGGTGAACACTGAAGCTTTCTTT	CASSLVRVNTEAFF
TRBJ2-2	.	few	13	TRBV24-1	TGTGCCACCAGTGAGAGGGCGTCCGGGGAGCTGTTTTTT	CATSERASGELFF
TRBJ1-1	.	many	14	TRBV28	TGTGCCAGCAGTTTACCAGGGTGGAACACTGAAGCTTTCTTT	CASSLPGWNTEAFF
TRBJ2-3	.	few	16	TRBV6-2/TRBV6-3	TGTGCCAGCAGTGCCCTGACACAAATTAGCACAGATACGCAGTATTTT	CASSALTQISTDTQYF
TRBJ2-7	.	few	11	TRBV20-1	TGCAGTGCTAGTTTGGTGGACGAGCAGTACTTC	CSASLVDEQYF